These 15 T cell receptor beta chains share one sample of origin, sequenced in a study of chemoradiotherapy in HPV16-positive cancers (dated by TCRdb to 2021 to 2024). Libraries came from the immunoSEQ multiplex PCR assay. In its TCRdb copy, this immuneACCESS table keeps in-frame sequences only and misses some clones. Where compared with another copy, unresolved V genes explain less than half of these, and the others have no known cause. In this sample the table shows approximately 9,800 clones, approximately 91% of which occur a single time. Roughly an eighth of the sample is held by the ten biggest clonotypes. The sample consisted of blood, taken from a patient who underwent chemoradiotherapy. These receptors were taken from a human donor with HPV-associated anogenital cancer.

The chain joins TRBV30 to TRBJ2-3; D is uncertain. CDR3 length: 14 residues. V shed 0 bases and J shed 0 bases, with 7 bases lying between them. Germline-derived CDR1 and CDR2 are GTSNPN and SVGIG (reference sequence). The chain's CDR3 is CAWSVLSSTDTQYF. CDR3 nucleotide sequence: TGTGCCTGGAGTGTACTGTCTAGCACAGATACGCAGTATTTT.

This sequence joins TRBV15 and TRBJ1-5; a possible D gene is TRBD1 (6 bases). The CDR3 sequence is 16 residues long. Trimming shortened V by 1 base and J by 5 bases, and 15 bases separated the two germline ends. The germline gives CDR1 LNHNV, CDR2 YYDKDF (reference sequence). The CDR3 coding sequence is TGTGCCACCAGCAGAGGACCGCAGGGGAGCGATCAGCCCCAGCATTTT. Protein product: CATSRGPQGSDQPQHF.

The chain links TRBV2 to TRBJ1-1; possibly TRBD1 for D (5 bases). Germline V CDR1 and CDR2: SNHLY, FYNNEI. The V end lost 6 bases, the J end lost 1 base, and 6 bases lay between the germline ends. The CDR3 is 12 amino acids. CDR3 nucleotide sequence: TGTGCCAGCAGAACAGGGAACACTGAAGCTTTCTTT. Protein product: CASRTGNTEAFF.

The chain has TRBV30 and TRBJ2-7, with no clear D. There are 12 residues in the CDR3. The V gene lost 0 bases and the J gene lost 4 bases, with 7 bases spanning the gap. The V gene's germline CDR1 is GTSNPN and CDR2 SVGIG (reference sequence). CDR3 loop: CAWSVLRYEQYF. The CDR3 region has the DNA TGTGCCTGGAGTGTACTGCGGTACGAGCAGTACTTC.

The gene calls are TRBV5-1 and TRBJ1-2; 8 bases are shared with TRBD1. The CDR3 consists of 14 residues. The V and J ends lost 4 bases and 4 bases, in that order; junction bases with no gene match: 6. Per germline, CDR1 SGHRS and CDR2 YFSETQ. The CDR3 here is CASSVPGQAYGYTF. DNA for the CDR3: TGCGCCAGCAGCGTACCGGGACAGGCCTATGGCTACACCTTC. The whole variable domain, remainder taken from reference TRBV5-1 and TRBJ1-2, is KAGVTQTPRYLIKTRGQQVTLSCSPISGHRSVSWYQQTPGQGLQFLFEYFSETQRNKGNFPGRFSGRQFSNSRSEMNVSTLELGDSALYLCASSVPGQAYGYTFGSGTRLTVV.

This clone has more than one count but fewer than ten. CDR3 nucleotides: TGTGCCAGCAGCCTTCCCAACAGGGGGCGGATTCCCTACGAGCAGTACGTC. Protein product: CASSLPNRGRIPYEQYV. The V and J genes are TRBV14 and TRBJ2-7, with 9 nucleotides matching TRBD1. Germline V CDR1 and CDR2: SGHDN, FVKESK. J lost 2 bases, V lost 4 bases, and 12 bases had no gene match. This CDR3 is built from 17 residues.

The rearrangement links TRBV15 to TRBJ1-2, with 9 bases aligning to TRBD1. The CDR3 covers 12 residues. Germline values: CDR1 LNHNV, CDR2 YYDKDF (reference sequence). V lost 7 bases to trimming and J lost 13 bases; unmatched junction nucleotides: 10. The CDR3 loop is CATNQGQGRATF. The CDR3 DNA is TGTGCCACCAACCAGGGACAGGGTCGTGCCACCTTC.

The chain carries TRBV2 and TRBJ2-3; 9 nucleotides line up with TRBD2. The CDR3 spans 12 residues. Germline V gene sequence: CDR1 SNHLY, CDR2 FYNNEI. J was trimmed by 14 bases and V by 3 bases; bases with no gene match: 6. The CDR3 coding sequence is TGTGCCAGCAGTGATTTTGTGACTAGCGGGTATTTT. Its translation is CASSDFVTSGYF. The full variable domain, its missing parts supplied by reference TRBV2 and TRBJ2-3, is EPEVTQTPSHQVTQMGQEVILRCVPISNHLYFYWYRQILGQKVEFLVSFYNNEISEKSEIFDDQFSVERPDGSNFTLKIRSTKLEDSAMYFCASSDFVTSGYFGPGTRLTVL.

The J gene is TRBJ2-5, the V gene TRBV2; unclear D gene. Germline CDR1 SNHLY, CDR2 FYNNEI. V shed 3 bases and J shed 2 bases, with 10 bases lying between them. This CDR3 region has 14 residues. CDR3 bases: TGTGCCAGCAGTGATTCCCCGGGTCAAGAGACCCAGTACTTC. It is translated as CASSDSPGQETQYF.

V and J are TRBV5-1 and TRBJ2-1; perhaps D is TRBD1 or TRBD2 (5 bases each). V was shortened by 0 bases and J by 8 bases, with 18 bases between the two germline ends. CDR1 and CDR2 (germline): SGHRS, YFSETQ. The CDR3 covers 16 residues. The CDR3 reads CASSLGPHGMGDEQFF. The DNA for the CDR3 is TGCGCCAGCAGCTTGGGTCCCCACGGAATGGGGGATGAGCAGTTCTTC.

This chain joins TRBV6-5 and TRBJ2-1, with D unresolved. Germline loops: CDR1 MNHEY, CDR2 SVGAGI. This CDR3 contains 14 residues. Trimming removed 5 bases from V and 6 bases from J, with 14 bases in between. CDR3 sequence (DNA): TGTGCCAGCAGTCCCCAGTCCAGGCTCAATGAGCAGTTCTTC. This translates into CASSPQSRLNEQFF.

This chain uses TRBV9 with TRBJ2-3; TRBD2 aligns across 8 bases. The CDR3 consists of 20 residues. Per germline, CDR1 SGDLS and CDR2 YYNGEE. V gave up 3 bases and J gave up 0 bases; unmatched junction bases: 18. This chain's CDR3 is CASSAQAFSLADFSTDTQYF. The CDR3 DNA sequence: TGTGCCAGCAGCGCACAGGCATTCTCACTAGCGGATTTTAGCACAGATACGCAGTATTTT.

V gene TRBV9 combines with J gene TRBJ1-6, with D possibly TRBD1 on 5 matching bases. The CDR3 sequence is 14 residues long. From germline, CDR1 is SGDLS and CDR2 YYNGEE. Between the trimmed V and J ends, which lost 4 bases and 7 bases, there was a span of 12 bases. The CDR3 here is CASSSQDQNSPLHF. DNA for the CDR3: TGTGCCAGCAGCTCACAGGATCAGAATTCACCCCTCCACTTT.

CDR3: CASSETGGNNQPQHF. CDR3 sequence (DNA): TGTGCCAGCAGTGAGACAGGGGGCAACAATCAGCCCCAGCATTTT. V and J are TRBV6-1 and TRBJ1-5; 10 positions agree with TRBD1. Germline trimming cut 3 bases from V and 3 bases from J; bases unmatched to any gene: 2. CDR3 length: 15 residues. Germline CDR1 MNHNS, CDR2 SASEGT.

CDR3: CASSGGEETQYF. The CDR3 DNA reads TGTGCCAGCAGTGGCGGGGAGGAGACCCAGTACTTC. The chain has TRBV27 and TRBJ2-5; D might be TRBD2 (6 bases). Deletions cut 5 bases from V and 5 bases from J, with 9 bases between. Germline assignment: CDR1 MNHEY and CDR2 SMNVEV (reference sequence). CDR3 length equals 12 residues.